The 5 T cell receptor beta chains in this list originate from one sample, sequenced in a study of siplizumab effects on memory and regulatory T cells. Clones were sequenced by immunoSEQ multiplex PCR, and TCRdb holds only the in-frame ones, with some missing. The sample has 50,000 to 55,000 clones; over 90% are singletons. The sample consisted of CD8+ T cells sorted from blood. These receptors were collected from a human donor in good health.

V gene TRBV15 combines with J gene TRBJ2-7, with D perhaps TRBD1 or TRBD2 (5 bases each). Trimming left V 1 base short and J 4 bases short, with 14 bases between. The CDR3 is made up of 15 amino acids. CDR1 and CDR2 from the germline V gene are LNHNV and YYDKDF (reference sequence). The CDR3 spells CATSRAGTGRYEQYF. For the CDR3, the DNA is TGTGCCACCAGCAGAGCCGGGACGGGAAGATACGAGCAGTACTTC.

The chain has TRBV2 and TRBJ2-5; no firm D call. Trimming cost V 3 bases and J 1 base, with 12 bases left between them. Germline V gene lookup returns CDR1 SNHLY and CDR2 FYNNEI. This CDR3 is built from 15 residues. CDR3 in DNA: TGTGCCAGCAGTGACAAGCTGGCACGCCAAGAGACCCAGTACTTC. It codes for CASSDKLARQETQYF. Using reference TRBV2 and TRBJ2-5 for the parts outside the CDR3, the full variable domain is EPEVTQTPSHQVTQMGQEVILRCVPISNHLYFYWYRQILGQKVEFLVSFYNNEISEKSEIFDDQFSVERPDGSNFTLKIRSTKLEDSAMYFCASSDKLARQETQYFGPGTRLLVL.

The chain is built from TRBV28 and TRBJ1-4; 7 bases align to TRBD1. The CDR3 is 14 residues long. In germline, CDR1 is MDHEN, CDR2 SYDVKM. V was pared by 5 bases and J by 8 bases, with 8 bases of the junction left unmatched. The chain's CDR3 is CASSRDRETEKLFF. CDR3 in DNA: TGTGCCAGCAGTCGTGACAGGGAGACCGAAAAACTGTTTTTT. The full variable domain, with the rest looked up from reference TRBV28 and TRBJ1-4, is DVKVTQSSRYLVKRTGEKVFLECVQDMDHENMFWYRQDPGLGLRLIYFSYDVKMKEKGDIPEGYSVSREKKERFSLILESASTNQTSMYLCASSRDRETEKLFFGSGTQLSVL.

The chain employs TRBV6-5 and TRBJ2-7; D gene uncertain. Germline CDR1 is MNHEY and CDR2 is SVGAGI. The CDR3 sequence is 13 residues long. Trimming stripped 2 bases from V and 6 bases from J, with 11 bases between. The CDR3 is CASSYGSGLEQYF. The DNA for the CDR3 is TGTGCCAGCAGTTACGGCAGTGGCCTCGAGCAGTACTTC.

V usage is TRBV11-2 and J usage is TRBJ2-3; a weak D match, TRBD1 (6 bases). This CDR3 has 16 residues. In germline, CDR1 is SGHAT, CDR2 FQNNGV. The V gene lost 0 bases and the J gene lost 2 bases, with 12 bases spanning the gap. CDR3 loop: CASSLDLQGSTDTQYF. CDR3 DNA: TGTGCCAGCAGCTTAGATCTCCAGGGGTCCACAGATACGCAGTATTTT.